The 4 T cell receptor beta chains below come from one sample, sequenced in a study of blood T cell repertoires in COVID-19. This table comes from immunoSEQ multiplex PCR, and its TCRdb copy is limited to in-frame clones, with some not included. The data show about 350,000 clones, approximately 87% seen once. The sequencing sample was made of PBMCs or T cells enriched from blood (not recorded which). The origin of the receptors is a woman between 25 and 40 years old who had recovered from COVID-19.

The count of this clone is one. The V gene is TRBV11-2, the J gene TRBJ2-2; D is ambiguous. With 6 bases removed from V and 5 bases from J, the gap between germline ends came to 4 bases. Germline CDR1 and CDR2: SGHAT and FQNNGV. The CDR3 covers 11 residues. This CDR3 reads CASSTTGELFF. The CDR3 nucleotides read TGTGCCAGCAGTACAACCGGGGAGCTGTTTTTT.

The chain uses TRBV7-2 and TRBJ1-2; weak D call: TRBD1 (6 bases). The CDR3 covers 13 residues. From germline, CDR1 is SGHTA and CDR2 FQGNSA. The ends were cut back, 1 base at V and 8 bases at J, with 11 bases in the middle. CDR3: CASSLGQARGYTF. The CDR3 coding sequence is TGTGCCAGCAGCTTAGGACAGGCGCGGGGCTACACCTTC.

The chain employs TRBV30 and TRBJ1-6; a weak D match, TRBD1 (5 bases). Germline V gene data show CDR1 as GTSNPN and CDR2 as SVGIG (reference sequence). CDR3 size: 14 residues. Trimming removed 1 base from V and 6 bases from J, with 10 bases in between. DNA for the CDR3: TGTGCCTGGAGTGACGCGGGGGGTAATTCACCCCTCCACTTT. Protein: CAWSDAGGNSPLHF.

V gene TRBV9 combines with J gene TRBJ1-1, with D maybe TRBD1 (6 bases). The germline V and J ends were trimmed by 0 bases and 5 bases, with 8 bases remaining between them. Germline assignment: CDR1 SGDLS and CDR2 YYNGEE. This CDR3 contains 13 residues. This chain's CDR3 is CASSVGQGTEAFF. The CDR3 nucleotides read TGTGCCAGCAGCGTAGGCCAGGGGACTGAAGCTTTCTTT.